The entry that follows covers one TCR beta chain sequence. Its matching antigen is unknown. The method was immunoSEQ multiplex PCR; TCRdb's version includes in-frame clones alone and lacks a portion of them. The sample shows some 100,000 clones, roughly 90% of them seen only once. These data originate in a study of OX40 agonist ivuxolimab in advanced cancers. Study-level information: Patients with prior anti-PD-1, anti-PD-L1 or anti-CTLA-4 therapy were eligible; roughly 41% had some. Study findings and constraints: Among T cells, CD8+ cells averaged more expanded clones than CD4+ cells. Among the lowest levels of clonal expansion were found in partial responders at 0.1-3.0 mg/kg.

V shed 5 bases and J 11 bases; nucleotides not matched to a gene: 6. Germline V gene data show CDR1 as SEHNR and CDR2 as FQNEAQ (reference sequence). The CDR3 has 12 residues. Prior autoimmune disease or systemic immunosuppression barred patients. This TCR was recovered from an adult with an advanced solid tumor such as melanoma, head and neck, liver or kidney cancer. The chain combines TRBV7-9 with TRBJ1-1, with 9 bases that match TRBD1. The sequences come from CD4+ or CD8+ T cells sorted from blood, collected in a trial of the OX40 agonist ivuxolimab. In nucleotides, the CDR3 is TGTGCCAGCAGCCGGACAGGGGTATGGGCTTTCTTT. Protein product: CASSRTGVWAFF.